The sequence of this TCR beta chain was determined in a study of control samples from healthy donors and cancer patients. Sequencing was performed with immunoSEQ multiplex PCR; in TCRdb, only in-frame clones are kept and a portion is missing. The sample includes 100,000 to 150,000 clones, about nine tenths of them seen just once. Trimming at V came to 6 bases and at J to 0 bases, leaving 7 bases not matched to a gene. The CDR3 extends over 16 amino acids. Germline loops: CDR1 SNHLY, CDR2 FYNNEI. The sample comprised blood. The receptor was isolated from a woman between 50 and 59 years old in good health. This chain connects TRBV2 to TRBJ1-4; 7 bases map to TRBD1. The CDR3 DNA follows: TGTGCCAGCAGGGTTGGAGGGGGCGCAACTAATGAAAAACTGTTTTTT. It specifies CASRVGGGATNEKLFF.